These 9 T cell receptor beta chains were all obtained from the same sample, sequenced in a study of cytomegalovirus exposure and HLA in healthy donors. This PCR relied on a set of 60 Vbeta primers and 13 Jbeta primers. Assay used: immunoSEQ multiplex PCR; TCRdb lists only in-frame clones, some missing. The ten top clones account for 8.1%, within a sample of approximately 42,000 clones. Source material: PBMCs. The receptors were sampled from a male donor in good health and CMV-seronegative.

This rearrangement joins TRBV6-6 to TRBJ1-2, with TRBD1 identical over 8 bases. This CDR3 is built from 13 residues. Per germline, CDR1 MNHNY and CDR2 SVGAGI (reference sequence). J was trimmed by 8 bases and V by 8 bases; bases with no gene match: 10. The CDR3 nucleotides read TGTGCCAGCGGGCTGACAGGGGCGAGGGGCTACACCTTC. It is translated as CASGLTGARGYTF.

CDR3 region: CASRIPTTGELFF. CDR3 nucleotide sequence: TGCGCCAGCAGAATTCCTACCACCGGGGAGCTGTTTTTT. The V call is TRBV4-1, the J call TRBJ2-2; D remains ambiguous. CDR1 and CDR2 from the germline V gene are MGHRA and YSYEKL. The CDR3 runs to 13 residues. Trimming cost V 6 bases and J 4 bases, with 9 bases left between them.

The V call is TRBV6-5, the J call TRBJ1-2, with D perhaps TRBD1 (5 bases). This CDR3 is 13 amino acids long. Between the trimmed V and J ends, which lost 2 bases and 5 bases, there was a span of 9 bases. Germline-derived CDR1 and CDR2 are MNHEY and SVGAGI. CDR3 region: CASSYNRNYGYTF. CDR3 coding DNA: TGTGCCAGCAGTTACAACAGGAATTATGGCTACACCTTC.

Comment on this clone: The junction differs from germline at one of its ends, possibly a read error. Other nucleotide sequences in the sample specify the same CDR3. This sequence joins TRBV19 and TRBJ2-1; D gene ambiguous. This CDR3 has 13 residues. CDR1 LNHDA and CDR2 SQIVND come from the germline V gene (reference sequence). CDR3 protein: CASSIPPYNEQFF. Written as DNA, the CDR3 is TGTGCCAGTAGTATCCCTCCCTATAATGAGCAGTTCTTC. Full variable domain (remainder filled in from reference TRBV19 and TRBJ2-1): DGGITQSPKYLFRKEGQNVTLSCEQNLNHDAMYWYRQDPGQGLRLIYYSQIVNDFQKGDIAEGYSVSREKKESFPLTVTSAQKNPTAFYLCASSIPPYNEQFFGPGTRLTVL.

This chain links TRBV2 with TRBJ1-5; D is unclear. V lost 2 bases, J lost 0 bases, and 5 bases lay in between. CDR1 SNHLY and CDR2 FYNNEI come from the germline V gene. This CDR3 has 14 amino acids. CDR3 amino acids: CASSETYSNQPQHF. The CDR3 DNA is TGTGCCAGCAGTGAAACTTATAGCAATCAGCCCCAGCATTTT.

J is TRBJ1-1 and V is TRBV7-9; the D gene is possibly TRBD1 (6 bases). This CDR3 contains 13 residues. Germline-derived CDR1 and CDR2 are SEHNR and FQNEAQ (reference sequence). Deletions cut 6 bases from V and 2 bases from J, with 10 bases between. In DNA form, the CDR3 reads TGTGCCAGCAGTCTCGGGACAAACACTGAAGCTTTCTTT. Protein product: CASSLGTNTEAFF.

The rearrangement uses TRBV30 and TRBJ1-1; no reliable D call. V lost 4 bases, J lost 0 bases, and 9 bases lay in between. This CDR3 is 13 amino acids long. Per germline, CDR1 GTSNPN and CDR2 SVGIG (reference sequence). The CDR3 protein is CAWNRGMNTEAFF. DNA of the CDR3: TGTGCCTGGAACAGAGGGATGAACACTGAAGCTTTCTTT.

The chain recombines TRBV11-2 with TRBJ2-5; D may be TRBD2 (6 bases). This CDR3 has 16 residues. Germline V gene sequence: CDR1 SGHAT, CDR2 FQNNGV. Trimming left V 2 bases short and J 3 bases short, with 16 bases between. CDR3 coding DNA: TGTGCCAGCAGCTTAAGGGTAGCGGAGATTAAAGAGACCCAGTACTTC. This sequence encodes CASSLRVAEIKETQYF.

This chain joins TRBV28 and TRBJ1-5; 7 bases map to TRBD1. The CDR3 is made up of 14 amino acids. Germline CDR1 MDHEN, CDR2 SYDVKM. J was trimmed by 4 bases and V by 6 bases; bases with no gene match: 6. The CDR3 DNA reads as TGTGCCAGCAGACACGGGACAGCGAATCAGCCCCAGCATTTT. Its translation: CASRHGTANQPQHF.